Listed here are 2 T cell receptor beta chains from one sample, sequenced in a study of T-cell reconstitution after alpha-beta-depleted transplantation in children. Preparation of the TCRbeta library used unique molecular identifiers. TCRdb fed the PCR reads into MiXCR, producing one record per CDR3 protein. The sample consists of about 640,000 distinct CDR3 sequences, approximately 15% of them appearing once. The specimen comprised PBMCs from the stem cell graft donor, sampled from the stem cell graft. The receptors here all came from a human donor who donated a stem cell graft to a child with acute myeloid leukemia.

This clonotype was detected a few times. V is TRBV20-1 and J is TRBJ1-1; the D is unclear. Germline-derived CDR1 and CDR2 are DFQATT and SNEGSKA (reference sequence). V dropped 1 base and J dropped 1 base, with 7 bases sitting between them. The CDR3 runs 13 residues. Here the CDR3 reads CSARVNRNTEAFF. The CDR3 region has the DNA TGCAGTGCTAGAGTAAACAGGAACACTGAAGCTTTCTTT.

This sequence joins TRBV7-9 and TRBJ2-7; D not certain. The CDR3 is made up of 14 amino acids. In germline, CDR1 is SEHNR, CDR2 FQNEAQ (reference sequence). V was clipped by 0 bases and J by 5 bases, with 11 bases between them. The CDR3 DNA is TGTGCCAGCAGCTTAGCGCTAGGGAACGACGAGCAGTACTTC. It yields the protein CASSLALGNDEQYF.